The rows below give T cell receptor beta chains drawn from one sample of a study of prognosis after radiotherapy for stage I lung cancer. In TCRdb, the multiplex PCR reads were re-called with MiXCR into one record per CDR3 protein. This repertoire shows more than 30,000 distinct CDR3 sequences, around two fifths found once; its top ten account for 15%. The sequenced sample was PBMCs, obtained before or after stereotactic body radiation therapy (not recorded which). These receptors all stem from a donor aged 50 or older with non-small cell lung cancer. The CDR3 runs from the conserved cysteine through the conserved F or W. The order of the fields is J gene, V gene, clone size, D gene, CDR3 DNA, CDR3 protein. D genes are given only for firm matches. The size entry is marked missing in some rows and otherwise reads once, few, many or a size class.

j_call: TRBJ1-5; v_call: TRBV2; clone_size: .; d_call: TRBD1; cdr3_nt: TGTGCCAGCAGCGCGGACAGGGGGAAGGGTCAGCCCCAGCATTTT; cdr3_aa: CASSADRGKGQPQHF
j_call: TRBJ1-4; v_call: TRBV5-1; clone_size: many; d_call: TRBD1; cdr3_nt: TGCGCCAGCAGCTTGGGACAGGGACCGCTTGATGAAAAACTGTTTTTT; cdr3_aa: CASSLGQGPLDEKLFF
j_call: TRBJ1-4; v_call: TRBV3-1; clone_size: many; d_call: .; cdr3_nt: TGTGCCAGCAGCCAAGTAGAGAATGAAAAACTGTTTTTT; cdr3_aa: CASSQVENEKLFF
j_call: TRBJ2-3; v_call: TRBV10-3; clone_size: .; d_call: TRBD2; cdr3_nt: TGTGCCATCACATCAGGTCGGGGGGGCACAGATGCGCAGTATTTT; cdr3_aa: CAITSGRGGTDAQYF
j_call: TRBJ1-4; v_call: TRBV4-1; clone_size: many; d_call: TRBD1; cdr3_nt: TGCGCCAGCAGCCCGACGTACGCCGACCGGGACAGGGGGCAGGGCGAAAAACTGTTTTTT; cdr3_aa: CASSPTYADRDRGQGEKLFF
j_call: TRBJ1-6; v_call: TRBV7-3; clone_size: .; d_call: .; cdr3_nt: TGTGCCAGCAGTGCCGGAGCGGGGAATTCACTCCTCCACTTT; cdr3_aa: CASSAGAGNSLLHF
j_call: TRBJ1-4; v_call: TRBV15; clone_size: .; d_call: .; cdr3_nt: TGTGCCACCAGCAGAGATCTGGGGTCTAATGAAAAACTGTTTTTT; cdr3_aa: CATSRDLGSNEKLFF
j_call: TRBJ2-5; v_call: TRBV7-9; clone_size: many; d_call: TRBD2; cdr3_nt: TGTGCCAGCGAGGACGGGGGGGCCGGGGAGACCCAGTACTTC; cdr3_aa: CASEDGGAGETQYF
j_call: TRBJ2-7; v_call: TRBV12-3/TRBV12-4; clone_size: medium-sized; d_call: TRBD1; cdr3_nt: TGTGCCAGCAGCGGGACAGCGACCTACGAGCAGTACTTC; cdr3_aa: CASSGTATYEQYF
j_call: TRBJ2-5; v_call: TRBV2; clone_size: many; d_call: .; cdr3_nt: TGTGCCAGCAGTGAGAATAGCCAAGAGACCCAGTACTTC; cdr3_aa: CASSENSQETQYF
j_call: TRBJ1-2; v_call: TRBV10-3; clone_size: few; d_call: .; cdr3_nt: TGTGCCATCAGTGAGGGGGGGATAAACTATGGCTACACCTTC; cdr3_aa: CAISEGGINYGYTF
j_call: TRBJ2-7; v_call: TRBV29-1; clone_size: many; d_call: .; cdr3_nt: TGCAGCGTACAGGACCCTAATGAGCAGTACTTC; cdr3_aa: CSVQDPNEQYF
j_call: TRBJ1-5; v_call: TRBV9; clone_size: .; d_call: TRBD1; cdr3_nt: TGTGCCAGCAGCGCGACAGGGATCAATCAGCCCCAGCATTTT; cdr3_aa: CASSATGINQPQHF
j_call: TRBJ2-3; v_call: TRBV2; clone_size: .; d_call: .; cdr3_nt: TGTGCCACCCAGACCAGGACACATACAGATACGCAGTATTTT; cdr3_aa: CATQTRTHTDTQYF
j_call: TRBJ2-7; v_call: TRBV19; clone_size: .; d_call: TRBD1; cdr3_nt: TGTGCCAGTAGTATGGGACAGGGGGTACGCGAGCAGTACTTC; cdr3_aa: CASSMGQGVREQYF
j_call: TRBJ2-1; v_call: TRBV6-9; clone_size: many; d_call: TRBD2; cdr3_nt: TGTGCCAGCAGTTACAGGACTAGCGGGACCCGATACAATGAGCAGTTCTTC; cdr3_aa: CASSYRTSGTRYNEQFF
j_call: TRBJ2-5; v_call: TRBV6-1; clone_size: many; d_call: .; cdr3_nt: TGTGCCAGCAAAATCCTAGGGACGGCAGAGACCCAGTACTTC; cdr3_aa: CASKILGTAETQYF